The clone carrying this T cell receptor (beta chain) appeared a single time. This specimen comes from a study of T cells in Graves' hyperthyroidism and ophthalmopathy. The investigators amplified TCR beta CDR3 regions from RNA transcripts. The TCR CDR3 first-round RT-PCR relied on the HTBI primer set. TCRdb independently ran MiXCR on the multiplex PCR reads; one entry per CDR3 protein. The sample holds hundreds of thousands of distinct CDR3 sequences, roughly 40% seen once. The CDR3 sequence is 14 residues long. In germline, CDR1 is MGHDK, CDR2 SYGVNS. Unmatched junction bases numbered 5, after V lost 4 bases and J lost 4 bases.

The receptor comes from a man younger than 35 with Graves' hyperthyroidism. J is TRBJ2-5 and V is TRBV25-1; 8 positions agree with TRBD1. Sequencing input: blood. Written as DNA, the CDR3 is TGTGCCAGCAGTGGGACAGGGACGGTAGAGACCCAGTACTTC. This gives the protein CASSGTGTVETQYF.